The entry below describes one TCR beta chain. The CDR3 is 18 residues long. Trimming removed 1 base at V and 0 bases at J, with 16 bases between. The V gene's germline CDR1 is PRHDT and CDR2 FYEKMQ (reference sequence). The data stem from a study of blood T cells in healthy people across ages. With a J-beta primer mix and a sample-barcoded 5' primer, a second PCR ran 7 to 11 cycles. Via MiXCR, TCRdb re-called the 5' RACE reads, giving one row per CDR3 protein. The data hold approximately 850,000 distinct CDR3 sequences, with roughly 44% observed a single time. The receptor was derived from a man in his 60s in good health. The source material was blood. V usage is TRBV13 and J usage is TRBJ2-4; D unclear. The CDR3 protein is CASSLAASDSLAKNIQYF. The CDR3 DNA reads TGTGCCAGCAGCTTAGCGGCATCAGATTCCCTAGCCAAAAACATTCAGTACTTC.